Below are 19 T cell receptor beta chains sequenced from a single sample in a study of blood T cells in healthy people across ages. A second PCR, run for about 7 to 11 cycles, used a sample-barcoded 5' primer plus a J-beta primer mix. TCRdb re-called the 5' RACE reads through MiXCR, storing one row per CDR3 protein. The sample includes 600,000 to 650,000 distinct CDR3 sequences, under 70% of them seen just once. Sequencing was done on a sample of blood. The source is a man between 60 and 70 years old in good health.

This clonotype came up a few times. This chain links TRBV10-3 with TRBJ2-7; D gene unclear. CDR3 length: 11 amino acids. Germline lookup yields CDR1 ENHRY and CDR2 SYGVKD. V dropped 0 bases and J dropped 6 bases, with 3 bases sitting between them. CDR3 region: CAISESGEQYF. CDR3 sequence (DNA): TGTGCCATCAGTGAGTCCGGCGAGCAGTACTTC.

V gene TRBV15 combines with J gene TRBJ2-7; 9 bases are a match to TRBD2. The CDR3 extends over 15 amino acids. CDR1 is LNHNV, CDR2 YYDKDF, per germline (reference sequence). The V and J ends lost 1 base and 6 bases, in that order; junction bases with no gene match: 7. The CDR3 DNA is TGTGCCACCAGCAGAGGAGGGGCGGGGGGGATCGAGCAGTACTTC. It encodes CATSRGGAGGIEQYF.

This clonotype was counted only a few times. The rearrangement joins TRBV20-1 to TRBJ2-1; 7 nucleotides align to TRBD1. The trim removed 6 bases at V and 6 bases at J, leaving 11 bases unmatched. Germline values: CDR1 DFQATT, CDR2 SNEGSKA (reference sequence). The CDR3 spans 14 residues. CDR3 nucleotides: TGCAGTGCGAAGGACAGGCTTAAACTCAATGAGCAGTTCTTC. Encoded protein: CSAKDRLKLNEQFF.

In DNA form, the CDR3 reads TGTGCCAGTAGGGCGGGGGGCCCGGCAGATACGCAGTATTTT. Its protein product is CASRAGGPADTQYF. The rearrangement links TRBV19 to TRBJ2-3, with 8 bases matching TRBD2. The CDR3 is 14 residues long. The germline V gene has CDR1 LNHDA and CDR2 SQIVND (reference sequence). Germline trimming cut 6 bases from V and 4 bases from J; bases unmatched to any gene: 6.

The chain links TRBV28 to TRBJ1-2; D perhaps matches TRBD1 (5 bases). The CDR3 contains 14 residues. Germline V gene sequence: CDR1 MDHEN, CDR2 SYDVKM. The V end was cut by 6 bases, the J end by 2 bases, with 13 bases between. The CDR3 DNA reads as TGTGCCAGCAGCCCAGGGAGCGGGAACTATGGCTACACCTTC. Amino acid sequence: CASSPGSGNYGYTF.

The V and J genes are TRBV20-1 and TRBJ2-1; D gene unclear. CDR3 size: 12 residues. In germline, CDR1 is DFQATT, CDR2 SNEGSKA (reference sequence). Trimming shortened V by 6 bases and J by 8 bases, and 14 bases separated the two germline ends. CDR3: CSAPNGLDEQFF. The CDR3, as DNA: TGCAGTGCACCGAACGGCCTTGATGAGCAGTTCTTC.

This clonotype showed up just a few times. The chain is built from TRBV29-1 and TRBJ1-2; maybe TRBD1 (5 bases). The CDR3 loop spans 12 amino acids. The V and J ends lost 6 bases and 8 bases respectively, with 16 bases between them. Germline values: CDR1 SQVTM, CDR2 ANQGSEA. The CDR3 loop reads CSVIQDSYGYTF. DNA for the CDR3: TGCAGCGTGATTCAAGACAGCTACGGCTACACCTTC.

The chain combines TRBV7-9 with TRBJ2-4; TRBD2 is a possible D gene (6 bases). Germline lookup yields CDR1 SEHNR and CDR2 FQNEAQ (reference sequence). There are 13 residues in the CDR3. V lost 5 bases, J lost 9 bases, and 14 bases lay in between. This CDR3 is CASSPGREIIQYF. The CDR3 DNA is TGTGCCAGCAGCCCCGGCCGGGAGATCATTCAGTACTTC.

This sequence joins TRBV10-2 and TRBJ1-3; D remains ambiguous. V lost 0 bases to trimming and J lost 4 bases, with 10 bases between them. CDR1 WSHSY and CDR2 SAAADI come from the germline V gene. This CDR3 spans 15 amino acids. The CDR3 coding sequence is TGCGCCAGCAGTGAGTCCTTAGGGCTCGGAAACACCATATATTTT. This encodes CASSESLGLGNTIYF.

This chain uses TRBV6-5 with TRBJ2-5; TRBD2 aligns across 7 bases. V was clipped by 5 bases and J by 2 bases; unmatched bases: 11. The CDR3 consists of 16 residues. The germline gives CDR1 MNHEY, CDR2 SVGAGI. Here the CDR3 DNA reads TGTGCCAGCAGTCACACGGGGGGTTCGGATCAAGAGACCCAGTACTTC. It specifies CASSHTGGSDQETQYF.

This chain connects TRBV20-1 to TRBJ2-1; D ambiguous. V lost 8 bases and J 0 bases, leaving 14 bases between the germline ends. The CDR3 extends over 14 amino acids. Germline V gene lookup returns CDR1 DFQATT and CDR2 SNEGSKA (reference sequence). CDR3 coding DNA: TGCAGTTCGAAGGAACCGACCTCCTACAATGAGCAGTTCTTC. This codes for CSSKEPTSYNEQFF.

The chain recombines TRBV18 with TRBJ2-7; D is unresolved. With 2 bases removed from V and 0 bases from J, the gap between germline ends came to 14 bases. This CDR3 has 16 amino acids. Germline V lookup: CDR1 KGHSH, CDR2 LQKENI. This CDR3 reads CASSPNGLTDSYEQYF. CDR3 sequence (DNA): TGTGCCAGCTCACCAAACGGGCTCACCGACTCCTACGAGCAGTACTTC.

This clonotype was observed many times. This sequence joins TRBV7-2 and TRBJ1-4; the D is unclear. In germline, CDR1 is SGHTA, CDR2 FQGNSA. V gave up 2 bases and J gave up 5 bases, with 0 bases separating them. CDR3 length equals 11 residues. The CDR3 coding sequence is TGTGCCAGCAGCTTAAATGAAAAACTGTTTTTT. This translates into CASSLNEKLFF.

V and J are TRBV20-1 and TRBJ2-7; 14 bases match TRBD2. With V trimmed by 1 base and J by 0 bases, 2 bases remained unmatched. Germline V gene lookup returns CDR1 DFQATT and CDR2 SNEGSKA (reference sequence). CDR3 length: 16 residues. This chain's CDR3 is CSARGTSGGLSYEQYF. CDR3 nucleotide sequence: TGCAGTGCTAGAGGGACTAGCGGGGGGCTCTCCTACGAGCAGTACTTC.

This chain connects TRBV28 to TRBJ2-7; D perhaps matches TRBD2 (5 bases). The last part of the DNA fits TRBJ2-1 better; the J call may be wrong. The germline CDR1 and CDR2 sequences are MDHEN and SYDVKM. The length of the CDR3 is 13 residues. In DNA form, the CDR3 reads TGTGCCAGCAATGAGGGCCTGCATGATGAGCAGTTCTTC. This translates into CASNEGLHDEQFF.

This clonotype was seen a handful of times. V gene TRBV5-1 combines with J gene TRBJ1-1, with 9 bases fitting TRBD1. CDR1 SGHRS and CDR2 YFSETQ come from the germline V gene. V was pared by 1 base and J by 5 bases, with 6 bases of the junction left unmatched. CDR3 length equals 15 residues. CDR3 nucleotide sequence: TGCGCCAGCAGCTTGTTGGGGACAGGGCAAACTGAAGCTTTCTTT. This sequence encodes CASSLLGTGQTEAFF.

J is TRBJ2-1 and V is TRBV3-1, with unresolved D. This CDR3 region has 15 residues. The V and J ends lost 4 bases and 4 bases respectively, with 14 bases between them. Germline CDR1 LGHDT, CDR2 YNNKEL (reference sequence). DNA for the CDR3: TGTGCCAGCAGCCCAGATTGGAGTACGTACAATGAGCAGTTCTTC. It is translated as CASSPDWSTYNEQFF.

The chain joins TRBV29-1 to TRBJ2-5; 8 bases fit TRBD1. Germline CDR1 SQVTM, CDR2 ANQGSEA. There are 13 residues in the CDR3. After removal of 3 bases from V and 4 bases from J, the junction contained 4 bases not matched to a gene. CDR3 region: CSVDRGQGETQYF. CDR3 nucleotide sequence: TGCAGCGTTGACCGCGGACAGGGAGAGACCCAGTACTTC.

This chain joins TRBV5-5 and TRBJ2-1; possible D gene TRBD1, 6 bases. V dropped 2 bases and J dropped 2 bases, with 14 bases sitting between them. CDR1 and CDR2 (germline): SGHKS, YYEKEE (reference sequence). The CDR3 loop spans 16 amino acids. CDR3 DNA sequence: TGTGCCAGCAGCTTCAGGGGTGCAGGGACCTACAATGAGCAGTTCTTC. As protein: CASSFRGAGTYNEQFF.